This TCR beta chain came from a study of tumor and adjacent non-tumor tissue in lung cancer. RNA was extracted from bulk tissue without any cell sorting. The CDR3 contains 15 residues. Germline CDR1 is MNHNS and CDR2 is SASEGT. V lost 7 bases to trimming and J lost 0 bases, with 16 bases between them. With regard to this clonotype: A much bigger clone sits one base away, suggesting this may be a read error.

TCRbeta libraries were built with three rounds of nested PCR, modified from ARM-PCR. From the multiplex PCR reads, TCRdb called clonotypes with MiXCR, one entry per CDR3 protein. The sample contains 220,000 or so distinct CDR3 sequences, 70% to 75% of which appear only once. The V call is TRBV6-1, the J call TRBJ2-7; D call uncertain. This receptor was taken from a man in his sixties with non-small cell lung cancer. The sequencing input was lung tumor tissue. CDR3 nucleotide sequence: TGTGCCAGCATTTCACGACTGGGTATCTCCTACGAGCAGTACTTC. It yields the protein CASISRLGISYEQYF.